Following are 24 T cell receptor beta chains from one sample sequenced in a study of cytomegalovirus exposure and HLA in healthy donors. The PCR ran on 60 Vbeta and 13 Jbeta primers. Profiled with immunoSEQ multiplex PCR; TCRdb holds only in-frame clones, not every one. The repertoire holds about 130,000 clones, about 76% seen once, with 13% in the top ten. The specimen was PBMCs. Receptors were obtained from a woman aged 55-70 years in good health and CMV-seropositive.

The chain's CDR3 is CASSGGQGLGEAFF. DNA for the CDR3: TGTGCCAGCAGCGGAGGACAGGGTTTAGGGGAAGCTTTCTTT. The V call is TRBV9, the J call TRBJ1-1, with 8 bases that match TRBD1. Germline values: CDR1 SGDLS, CDR2 YYNGEE. The CDR3 is 14 amino acids. J lost 8 bases, V lost 3 bases, and 9 bases had no gene match. Full variable domain (rest looked up from reference TRBV9 and TRBJ1-1): DSGVTQTPKHLITATGQRVTLRCSPRSGDLSVYWYQQSLDQGLQFLIQYYNGEERAKGNILERFSAQQFPDLHSELNLSSLELGDSALYFCASSGGQGLGEAFFGQGTRLTVV.

This clone has only a few counts. This sequence joins TRBV19 and TRBJ2-6; no clear D. Germline-derived CDR1 and CDR2 are LNHDA and SQIVND (reference sequence). The ends were cut back, 7 bases at V and 0 bases at J, with 10 bases in the middle. The CDR3 has 15 amino acids. CDR3 sequence (DNA): TGTGCCAGTAATCAGGAAGTCTCTGGGGCCAACGTCCTGACTTTC. Translation: CASNQEVSGANVLTF.

This rearrangement joins TRBV6-1 to TRBJ1-5, with D maybe TRBD1 (6 bases). Looked up from germline, CDR1 is MNHNS and CDR2 is SASEGT. Trimming stripped 11 bases from V and 3 bases from J, with 14 bases between. This CDR3 comprises 13 residues. The CDR3 bases are TGTGCCGGCCGGACAGATCTCAATCAGCCCCAGCATTTT. Residues: CAGRTDLNQPQHF.

The chain employs TRBV6-1 and TRBJ1-1, with 7 bases identical to TRBD1. The CDR3 has 14 amino acids. The germline gives CDR1 MNHNS, CDR2 SASEGT. Trimming cost V 7 bases and J 3 bases; bases outside gene matches: 8. The CDR3 loop is CASNFFTGDTEAFF. CDR3 coding DNA: TGTGCCAGCAACTTTTTTACAGGGGACACTGAAGCTTTCTTT.

In this sample, this clone turned up a few times. The rearrangement links TRBV6-1 to TRBJ1-1, with TRBD1 as a possible D gene (5 bases). The CDR3 has 15 residues. V was clipped by 6 bases and J by 4 bases, with 18 bases between them. Per germline, CDR1 MNHNS and CDR2 SASEGT. The chain's CDR3 is CASSQGVGSVTEAFF. CDR3 DNA: TGTGCCAGCAGCCAAGGGGTAGGGTCGGTCACTGAAGCTTTCTTT.

The rearrangement joins TRBV30 to TRBJ2-1; 7 positions match TRBD1. Germline V gives CDR1 GTSNPN, CDR2 SVGIG (reference sequence). The CDR3 runs to 14 residues. V was pared by 4 bases and J by 4 bases, with 7 bases of the junction left unmatched. The CDR3 DNA is TGTGCCTGGACCAAGGGACAGAGTTACAATGAGCAGTTCTTC. The encoded protein is CAWTKGQSYNEQFF.

The V call is TRBV27, the J call TRBJ2-3, with D possibly being TRBD1 (6 bases). The CDR3 is 15 amino acids. V was trimmed by 6 bases and J by 8 bases, leaving 21 bases between them. CDR1 is MNHEY and CDR2 is SMNVEV in the germline V gene (reference sequence). The CDR3 nucleotides are TGTGCCAGCAGGCCTCCGGGACGGAGCAGGGGTACGCAGTATTTT. It specifies CASRPPGRSRGTQYF.

This chain links TRBV5-1 with TRBJ2-5, with 10 bases matching TRBD1. V shed 6 bases, J shed 4 bases, and the junction held 6 bases outside the gene matches. Germline V gene data show CDR1 as SGHRS and CDR2 as YFSETQ. The CDR3 length is 14 residues. The CDR3 loop reads CASTRQGAAETQYF. The CDR3 bases are TGCGCCAGCACACGACAGGGGGCGGCAGAGACCCAGTACTTC.

This clone appeared a few times. The chain is built from TRBV4-2 and TRBJ2-7; TRBD2 agrees at 9 bases. The trim removed 1 base at V and 4 bases at J, leaving 5 bases unmatched. CDR1 LGHNA and CDR2 YNFKEQ come from the germline V gene. The CDR3 runs 15 residues. The CDR3 is CASSQGETSGYEQYF. In nucleotides, the CDR3 is TGTGCCAGCAGCCAAGGTGAGACTAGCGGTTACGAGCAGTACTTC.

The chain joins TRBV6-6 to TRBJ2-5; the D is unclear. The J call may be in error: the DNA end matches TRBJ2-7 better. Per the germline V gene, CDR1 is MNHNY and CDR2 is SVGAGI (reference sequence). There are 12 residues in the CDR3. CDR3 sequence (DNA): TGTGCCAGCTCACCTGTGTCCTACGAGCAGTACTTC. It specifies CASSPVSYEQYF.

The CDR3 spells CASSPGDRGNYGYTF. The CDR3 coding sequence is TGTGCCAGCAGCCCAGGAGACAGGGGCAACTATGGCTACACCTTC. V gene TRBV4-2 combines with J gene TRBJ1-2; 8 nucleotides agree with TRBD1. V gave up 4 bases and J gave up 2 bases; unmatched junction bases: 6. Per germline, CDR1 LGHNA and CDR2 YNFKEQ. This CDR3 comprises 15 residues.

V and J are TRBV29-1 and TRBJ2-1; 8 bases line up with TRBD2. The CDR3 length is 14 residues. Unmatched junction bases numbered 7, after V lost 7 bases and J lost 2 bases. Germline V gene data show CDR1 as SQVTM and CDR2 as ANQGSEA. CDR3 sequence (DNA): TGCAGCGGGGTAAAGCGGGGGCCCTACAATGAGCAGTTCTTC. Protein: CSGVKRGPYNEQFF.

The V gene is TRBV19, the J gene TRBJ2-7; tentatively, D is TRBD2 (6 bases). This CDR3 has 14 residues. V dropped 3 bases and J dropped 1 base, with 10 bases sitting between them. CDR1 is LNHDA and CDR2 is SQIVND in the germline V gene (reference sequence). The chain's CDR3 is CASSIQAGSYEQYF. CDR3 nucleotide sequence: TGTGCCAGTAGTATTCAGGCGGGGTCCTACGAGCAGTACTTC.

V gene TRBV9 combines with J gene TRBJ2-6, with a tentative D call TRBD1 (5 bases). CDR3 length: 16 residues. Germline V gene sequence: CDR1 SGDLS, CDR2 YYNGEE. V dropped 4 bases and J dropped 2 bases, with 13 bases sitting between them. The CDR3 here is CASSPVVGAGANVLTF. DNA for the CDR3: TGTGCCAGCAGCCCAGTGGTAGGGGCTGGGGCCAACGTCCTGACTTTC. Full variable domain (remainder filled in from reference TRBV9 and TRBJ2-6): DSGVTQTPKHLITATGQRVTLRCSPRSGDLSVYWYQQSLDQGLQFLIQYYNGEERAKGNILERFSAQQFPDLHSELNLSSLELGDSALYFCASSPVVGAGANVLTFGAGSRLTVL.

This rearrangement joins TRBV7-6 to TRBJ1-3; weak D call: TRBD1 (5 bases). The V gene's germline CDR1 is SGHVS and CDR2 FNYEAQ. V gave up 0 bases and J gave up 4 bases, with 7 bases separating them. CDR3 length: 14 residues. The CDR3 region has the DNA TGTGCCAGCAGCTTAGCCCAGGGCGGAAACACCATATATTTT. Amino acid sequence: CASSLAQGGNTIYF.

This chain joins TRBV7-2 and TRBJ2-1; 7 bases match TRBD2. Germline V gene sequence: CDR1 SGHTA, CDR2 FQGNSA. V lost 5 bases, J lost 0 bases, and 1 base stayed unmatched. The CDR3 is made up of 14 amino acids. CDR3: CASSRGSSYNEQFF. CDR3 nucleotides: TGTGCCAGCAGCCGCGGGAGCTCCTACAATGAGCAGTTCTTC.

V gene TRBV25-1 combines with J gene TRBJ2-3, with 8 bases fitting TRBD2. The junction had 5 bases not matched to a gene; V was cut back by 9 bases and J by 0 bases. Germline-derived CDR1 and CDR2 are MGHDK and SYGVNS. This CDR3 is 14 amino acids long. The CDR3 DNA reads TGTGCCAGTGCACTAGCGGCAAGCACAGATACGCAGTATTTT. It specifies CASALAASTDTQYF.

This rearrangement joins TRBV7-2 to TRBJ2-1; the D gene is possibly TRBD2 (5 bases). Looked up from germline, CDR1 is SGHTA and CDR2 is FQGNSA. Trimming took off 1 base at V and 8 bases at J, with 15 bases between the two ends. The CDR3 covers 15 residues. CDR3 protein: CASSLVSGRSDEQFF. The CDR3 nucleotides are TGTGCCAGCAGCTTAGTATCGGGAAGATCCGATGAGCAGTTCTTC.

In nucleotides, the CDR3 is TGTGCCTGGAGTGGACAGGGTGTGACCCAGTACTTC. It is translated as CAWSGQGVTQYF. The chain carries TRBV30 and TRBJ2-5, with 7 bases aligning to TRBD1. CDR1 GTSNPN and CDR2 SVGIG come from the germline V gene (reference sequence). This CDR3 region has 12 residues. V dropped 1 base and J dropped 7; count of bases not matched to a gene: 3.

The V and J genes are TRBV5-1 and TRBJ2-1, with 7 bases matching TRBD2. V shed 4 bases, J shed 4 bases, and the junction held 5 bases outside the gene matches. The CDR3 has 14 amino acids. Germline V gene lookup returns CDR1 SGHRS and CDR2 YFSETQ. This CDR3 reads CASSRDYPYNEQFF. The CDR3, as DNA: TGCGCCAGCAGCCGGGACTACCCTTACAATGAGCAGTTCTTC.

The chain carries TRBV11-1 and TRBJ1-2, with 10 bases identical to TRBD1. The CDR3 has 14 amino acids. V shed 7 bases, J shed 7 bases, and the junction held 9 bases outside the gene matches. From germline, CDR1 is SGHAT and CDR2 FQDESV (reference sequence). In DNA form, the CDR3 reads TGTGCCAGCAAACCGGGACAGGGGTTAGGTGGCTACACCTTC. This encodes CASKPGQGLGGYTF.

The rearrangement uses TRBV7-9 and TRBJ1-2; D might be TRBD1 (6 bases). Germline CDR1 and CDR2: SEHNR and FQNEAQ (reference sequence). The V and J ends lost 6 bases and 6 bases respectively, with 11 bases between them. This CDR3 spans 12 amino acids. The CDR3 DNA is TGTGCCAGCAGTCAGGGGTGGGATGGCTACACCTTC. As protein: CASSQGWDGYTF.

The chain joins TRBV27 to TRBJ1-6; 9 bases line up with TRBD1. CDR3 length equals 14 residues. Germline CDR1 is MNHEY and CDR2 is SMNVEV (reference sequence). The trim removed 3 bases at V and 7 bases at J, leaving 1 base unmatched. The CDR3 loop reads CASSFGTGNSPLHF. CDR3 DNA: TGTGCCAGCAGTTTTGGGACAGGGAATTCACCCCTCCACTTT.

The DNA of the CDR3 is TGTGCCAGCTCCGGGACAGCATTCTGGAATGAGCAGTTCTTC. Translation gives CASSGTAFWNEQFF. The chain carries TRBV5-5 and TRBJ2-1; TRBD1 matches at 7 bases. Germline V gives CDR1 SGHKS, CDR2 YYEKEE (reference sequence). This CDR3 comprises 14 residues. J lost 7 bases, V lost 7 bases, and 11 bases had no gene match.